These 25 T cell receptor beta chains came from one sample sequenced in a study of CD8+CD57+ T cells in acquired aplastic anemia. Profiling that covered TCR beta VDJ and CDR3 relied on genomic DNA as its template. TCRdb analysed the reads with MiXCR anew, one entry per CDR3 protein. The table includes 90,000 to 120,000 distinct CDR3 sequences, less than 65% detected once. Sequenced sample: sorted CD4+, CD8+, or CD8+CD57+ T cells (not recorded which) from PBMCs. These receptors all come from a human donor in good health, serving as a control.

This clonotype was observed many times. The gene calls are TRBV7-9 and TRBJ2-5; D ambiguous. Trimming removed 5 bases at V and 4 bases at J, with 17 bases between. The CDR3 loop spans 15 amino acids. CDR1 and CDR2 from the germline V gene are SEHNR and FQNEAQ (reference sequence). The CDR3 protein is CASSLGGSVGETQYF. CDR3 bases: TGTGCCAGCAGCCTAGGCGGCAGCGTGGGAGAGACCCAGTACTTC. The full variable domain, rest sourced from reference TRBV7-9 and TRBJ2-5, is DTGVSQNPRHKITKRGQNVTFRCDPISEHNRLYWYRQTLGQGPEFLTYFQNEAQLEKSRLLSDRFSAERPKGSFSTLEIQRTEQGDSAMYLCASSLGGSVGETQYFGPGTRLLVL.

V and J are TRBV7-2 and TRBJ1-1; 11 positions match TRBD1. CDR3 size: 15 residues. Germline-derived CDR1 and CDR2 are SGHTA and FQGNSA. With V trimmed by 1 base and J by 5 bases, 3 bases remained unmatched. This CDR3 reads CASSLGGQGATEAFF. The CDR3 nucleotides are TGTGCCAGCAGCTTAGGTGGACAGGGGGCAACTGAAGCTTTCTTT.

The chain is built from TRBV6-1 and TRBJ1-2; the match to TRBD1 covers 7 bases. CDR3 size: 16 residues. Germline CDR1 and CDR2: MNHNS and SASEGT. With 5 bases clipped from V and 1 base from J, the junction kept 10 bases outside the gene matches. DNA for the CDR3: TGTGCCAGCAGTCGCCTTACAGGGGCGAATAACTATGGCTACACCTTC. The encoded protein is CASSRLTGANNYGYTF.

This clonotype was seen many times. Germline and junction disagree at one end, which may indicate a read error. V gene TRBV30 combines with J gene TRBJ2-7, with TRBD2 identical over 10 bases. The germline gives CDR1 GTSNPN, CDR2 SVGIG (reference sequence). The CDR3 contains 13 residues. In DNA form, the CDR3 reads TGTGCCGGGAGGACTAGCGGCACCTACGAGCAGTACTTC. Protein sequence: CAGRTSGTYEQYF.

This clonotype was picked up many times. This chain uses TRBV4-1 with TRBJ2-1, with no clear D. The V end lost 4 bases, the J end lost 0 bases, and 7 bases lay between the germline ends. In germline, CDR1 is MGHRA, CDR2 YSYEKL. CDR3 length: 14 amino acids. CDR3 in DNA: TGCGCCAGCAGCCTGGTGAGCTCCTACAATGAGCAGTTCTTC. Its translation is CASSLVSSYNEQFF.

The chain is built from TRBV10-3 and TRBJ1-2; 7 nucleotides match TRBD1. The trim removed 4 bases at V and 7 bases at J, leaving 6 bases unmatched. The germline gives CDR1 ENHRY, CDR2 SYGVKD. The CDR3 extends over 13 amino acids. This chain's CDR3 is CAISARDRAGYTF. As DNA, the CDR3 is TGTGCCATCAGTGCACGCGACAGGGCTGGCTACACCTTC.

In DNA, the CDR3 is TGCAGTGCTAGACTAGGACAGTCCTACGAGCAGTACTTC. Its translation is CSARLGQSYEQYF. The chain joins TRBV20-1 to TRBJ2-7; weak D call: TRBD1 (6 bases). V was trimmed by 2 bases and J by 1 base, leaving 9 bases between them. The germline V gene encodes CDR1 DFQATT and CDR2 SNEGSKA (reference sequence). The CDR3 runs 13 residues.

V and J are TRBV4-2 and TRBJ2-3; 8 bases are shared with TRBD2. V lost 4 bases to trimming and J lost 3 bases; unmatched junction nucleotides: 15. The CDR3 spans 18 residues. In germline, CDR1 is LGHNA, CDR2 YNFKEQ. For the CDR3, the DNA is TGTGCCAGCAGCCGAACATCTCCGGGACTAGATGATACAGATACGCAGTATTTT. Residues: CASSRTSPGLDDTDTQYF.

The chain links TRBV15 to TRBJ1-3; D gene unclear. CDR1 is LNHNV and CDR2 is YYDKDF in the germline V gene (reference sequence). The V end was cut by 0 bases, the J end by 0 bases, with 6 bases between. The CDR3 contains 15 residues. The CDR3 nucleotides read TGTGCCACCAGCAGAGAAACCAACTCTGGAAACACCATATATTTT. Protein: CATSRETNSGNTIYF.

On this clonotype: This could be a read error, since a much larger clone is one nucleotide away. The conserved phenylalanine or tryptophan is not found at the CDR3 terminus, so this likely reflects a read error. CDR3 sequence: CASSWGHSYEQYL. In DNA form, the CDR3 reads TGTGCCAGCAGCTGGGGACACTCCTACGAGCAGTACCTC. The chain employs TRBV6-2 or TRBV6-3 and TRBJ2-7; D may be TRBD1 (6 bases). V was clipped by 6 bases and J by 0 bases, with 9 bases between them. Germline V gives CDR1 MNHEY, CDR2 SVGEGT. The CDR3 runs 13 residues.

A few counts support this clonotype. The V call is TRBV25-1, the J call TRBJ2-7; tentatively, D is TRBD1 or TRBD2 (5 bases each). V lost 1 base and J lost 0, with 13 bases in between. This CDR3 is 16 amino acids long. Per the germline V gene, CDR1 is MGHDK and CDR2 is SYGVNS. CDR3 amino acids: CASSEFEVGTSYEQYF. CDR3 in DNA: TGTGCCAGCAGTGAATTCGAGGTGGGGACCTCCTACGAGCAGTACTTC.

The genes are TRBV2 and TRBJ1-2; 9 bases agree with TRBD1. The length of the CDR3 is 14 residues. After removal of 2 bases from V and 8 bases from J, the junction contained 6 bases not matched to a gene. CDR1 SNHLY and CDR2 FYNNEI come from the germline V gene. This chain's CDR3 is CASSEKGTGRGYTF. CDR3 coding DNA: TGTGCCAGCAGTGAAAAGGGGACAGGGCGAGGCTACACCTTC.

This chain's CDR3 is CAIKEGLGYGYTF. The DNA of the CDR3 is TGTGCCATCAAGGAGGGATTGGGCTATGGCTACACCTTC. This chain joins TRBV10-3 and TRBJ1-2; no reliable D call. Trimming took 7 bases from V and 4 from J, leaving 13 bases between them. Germline CDR1 ENHRY, CDR2 SYGVKD. This CDR3 has 13 residues.

This clonotype was observed many times. The chain links TRBV5-8 to TRBJ1-1, with D unresolved. The length of the CDR3 is 14 residues. Germline lookup yields CDR1 SGHTS and CDR2 YDEGEE. Trimming pared 4 bases from V and 1 base from J, leaving 11 bases between. The CDR3 coding sequence is TGTGCCAGCAGCCCGCTGGTCCAGAACACTGAAGCTTTCTTT. This gives the protein CASSPLVQNTEAFF.

This chain joins TRBV7-3 and TRBJ2-7, with 9 bases lining up with TRBD2. The CDR3 is 16 amino acids. Germline loops: CDR1 SGHTA, CDR2 FQGTGA. Unmatched junction bases numbered 10, after V lost 5 bases and J lost 2 bases. The CDR3 DNA reads TGTGCCAGCAGCCCGGGACTAGCTGAAAAAACCTACGAGCAGTACTTC. Its protein is CASSPGLAEKTYEQYF.

This clonotype was observed at least ten times. This chain joins TRBV4-3 and TRBJ1-2; possible D gene TRBD1, 5 bases. The germline V gene has CDR1 LGHNA and CDR2 YSLEER. The V end lost 1 base, the J end lost 4 bases, and 13 bases lay between the germline ends. The CDR3 extends over 15 amino acids. CDR3 DNA sequence: TGCGCCAGCAGCCAAGCTGGGGAGGGGTTCTATGGCTACACCTTC. Protein sequence: CASSQAGEGFYGYTF.

Turning to this clonotype: A much bigger clone sits one base away, suggesting this may be a read error. The gene calls are TRBV10-3 and TRBJ2-6; weak D call: TRBD1 (6 bases). The V end was cut by 11 bases, the J end by 4 bases, with 15 bases between. The germline gives CDR1 ENHRY, CDR2 SYGVKD. The CDR3 consists of 14 residues. The DNA for the CDR3 is TGTGCCGGCAGTCGCAGGGGCGGGGCCAACGTCCTGACTTTC. Residues: CAGSRRGGANVLTF.

This clonotype turned up a few times. This chain connects TRBV25-1 to TRBJ1-3; 10 bases are a match to TRBD1. V was clipped by 4 bases and J by 7 bases; unmatched bases: 4. Germline values: CDR1 MGHDK, CDR2 SYGVNS. There are 14 residues in the CDR3. CDR3 residues: CASSAGTGVNTIYF. DNA of the CDR3: TGTGCCAGCAGTGCCGGGACAGGGGTGAACACCATATATTTT.

Only a few counts were recorded for this clonotype. This chain uses TRBV2 with TRBJ2-7; D is perhaps TRBD1 or TRBD2 (5 bases each). The CDR3 is 14 amino acids. Germline CDR1 is SNHLY and CDR2 is FYNNEI. The V and J ends lost 7 bases and 0 bases respectively, with 13 bases between them. CDR3 nucleotide sequence: TGTGCCAGCACCCCGGGACCTCTCTCCTACGAGCAGTACTTC. Residues: CASTPGPLSYEQYF.

This clonotype was detected many times. This chain joins TRBV14 and TRBJ1-3; D gene uncertain. Germline V lookup: CDR1 SGHDN, CDR2 FVKESK. This CDR3 comprises 16 residues. V lost 0 bases, J lost 1 base, and 10 bases lay in between. The CDR3 bases are TGTGCCAGCAGCCAAGATATCGGCAGTTCTGGAAACACCATATATTTT. Translating gives CASSQDIGSSGNTIYF.

This clonotype came up many times. The chain has TRBV3-1 and TRBJ1-5; D unresolved. Germline V gene lookup returns CDR1 LGHDT and CDR2 YNNKEL (reference sequence). V was shortened by 1 base and J by 7 bases, with 11 bases between the two germline ends. This CDR3 comprises 14 residues. The CDR3 loop reads CASSQAGARQPQHF. CDR3 DNA sequence: TGTGCCAGCAGCCAAGCGGGCGCGAGGCAGCCCCAGCATTTT. Based on the CDR3 plus reference TRBV3-1 and TRBJ1-5, the full variable domain is DTAVSQTPKYLVTQMGNDKSIKCEQNLGHDTMYWYKQDSKKFLKIMFSYNNKELIINETVPNRFSPKSPDKAHLNLHINSLELGDSAVYFCASSQAGARQPQHFGDGTRLSIL.

Remarks on this clonotype: A read error may account for a junction end that differs from germline. The chain is built from TRBV24-1 and TRBJ2-1; TRBD2 might be the D (7 bases). This CDR3 has 13 residues. Germline CDR1 KGHDR, CDR2 SFDVKD. CDR3 DNA sequence: TGTGCCAGCAGTCCCTTTAATGCGGGGGCTGAGTTCTTC. It yields the protein CASSPFNAGAEFF.

The V call is TRBV7-9, the J call TRBJ2-7; weak D call: TRBD1 (6 bases). Deletions cut 3 bases from V and 7 bases from J, with 13 bases between. Germline V gene lookup returns CDR1 SEHNR and CDR2 FQNEAQ (reference sequence). This CDR3 contains 13 residues. CDR3: CASSLVQGLEQYF. The CDR3 DNA is TGTGCCAGCAGCTTGGTCCAGGGGTTAGAGCAGTACTTC. Complete variable domain (other parts from reference TRBV7-9 and TRBJ2-7): DTGVSQNPRHKITKRGQNVTFRCDPISEHNRLYWYRQTLGQGPEFLTYFQNEAQLEKSRLLSDRFSAERPKGSFSTLEIQRTEQGDSAMYLCASSLVQGLEQYFGPGTRLTVT.

The gene calls are TRBV19 and TRBJ1-6, with 7 bases aligning to TRBD1. The CDR3 loop spans 15 amino acids. CDR1 LNHDA and CDR2 SQIVND come from the germline V gene (reference sequence). Trimming removed 3 bases from V and 8 bases from J; junction bases left unmatched: 7. CDR3 protein: CASSMTGHRDSPLHF. The CDR3 nucleotides are TGTGCCAGTAGTATGACAGGGCATCGGGATTCACCCCTCCACTTT.

This rearrangement joins TRBV10-3 to TRBJ1-5; D perhaps matches TRBD1 (5 bases). The CDR3 length is 13 residues. V lost 6 bases and J 4 bases, leaving 10 bases between the germline ends. Germline-derived CDR1 and CDR2 are ENHRY and SYGVKD. Here the CDR3 reads CAIRTDSNQPQHF. The DNA of the CDR3 is TGTGCCATCAGGACAGACTCTAATCAGCCCCAGCATTTT.